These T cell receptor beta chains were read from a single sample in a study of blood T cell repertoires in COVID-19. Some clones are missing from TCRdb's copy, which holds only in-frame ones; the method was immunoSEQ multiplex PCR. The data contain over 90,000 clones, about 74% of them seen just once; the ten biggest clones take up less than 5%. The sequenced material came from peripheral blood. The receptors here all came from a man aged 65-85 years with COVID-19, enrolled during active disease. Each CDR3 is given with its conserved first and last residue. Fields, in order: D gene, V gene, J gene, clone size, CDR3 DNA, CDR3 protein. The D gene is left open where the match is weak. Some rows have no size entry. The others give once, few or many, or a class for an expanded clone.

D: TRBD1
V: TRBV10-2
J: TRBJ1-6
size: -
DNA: TGCGCCAGCAGCCCCGGGACAGGGGGTTCACCCCTCCACTTT
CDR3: CASSPGTGGSPLHF

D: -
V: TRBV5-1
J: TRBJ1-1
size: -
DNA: TGCGCCAGCAGCTTGTACCCAGGGGAATTTACTGAAGCTTTCTTT
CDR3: CASSLYPGEFTEAFF

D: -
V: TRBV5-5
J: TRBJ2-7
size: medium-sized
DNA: TGTGCCAGCAGTCCCGAGCTAGGCTCCTACGAGCAGTACTTC
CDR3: CASSPELGSYEQYF

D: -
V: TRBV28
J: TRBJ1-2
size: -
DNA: TGTGCCAGCAGTCTTAGACAGATTCGTATGGGCTATGGCTACACCTTC
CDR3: CASSLRQIRMGYGYTF

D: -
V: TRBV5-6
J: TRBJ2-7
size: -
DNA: TGTGCCAGCAGCGTAACTAGCTCCTACGAGCAGTACTTC
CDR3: CASSVTSSYEQYF

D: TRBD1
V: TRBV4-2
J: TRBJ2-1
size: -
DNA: TGTGCCAGCAGCCAAGACAAGGTAATTCGGGACAGCTCCTACAATGAGCAGTTCTTC
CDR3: CASSQDKVIRDSSYNEQFF

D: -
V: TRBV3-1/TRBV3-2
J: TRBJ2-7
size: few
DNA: TGTGCCACCCGGGACTCGGCCTACGAGCAGTACTTC
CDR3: CATRDSAYEQYF

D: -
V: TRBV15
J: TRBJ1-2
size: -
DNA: TGTGCCACCAGCAGAGGGCAGGGGAGTAACTATGGCTACACCTTC
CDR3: CATSRGQGSNYGYTF

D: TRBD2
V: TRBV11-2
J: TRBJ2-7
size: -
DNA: TGTGCCAGCAGCCCCATTAGCGGGACTACCCGGATGTACTTC
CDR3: CASSPISGTTRMYF

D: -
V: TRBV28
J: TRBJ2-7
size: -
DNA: TGTGCCACCCAAACGACAGGCCTAGGCGAGCAGTACTTC
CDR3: CATQTTGLGEQYF

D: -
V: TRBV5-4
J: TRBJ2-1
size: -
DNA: TGTGCCAGCAGCCTCCCGGACATATACAATGAGCAGTTCTTC
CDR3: CASSLPDIYNEQFF

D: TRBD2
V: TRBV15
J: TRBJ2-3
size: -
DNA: TGTGCCACCAGCAGAGCTTCCCGTTGGACTAGCGGGAGTACCGATACGCAGTATTTT
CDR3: CATSRASRWTSGSTDTQYF